A selection of T cell receptor beta chains follows, all from one sample in a study of blood T cell repertoires in COVID-19. The data were produced by immunoSEQ multiplex PCR, yet TCRdb's version contains in-frame clones alone and is incomplete. The profile shows about 38,000 clones, about 91% of them singletons. The sample comprised peripheral blood. The receptors stem from a human donor in a cohort sampled during active COVID-19. The CDR3 runs from the conserved cysteine through the conserved F or W. Fields, in order: CDR3 DNA, CDR3 protein, V gene, D gene, clone size, J gene. D genes are given only for firm matches. The size entry is marked missing in some rows and otherwise reads once, few, many or a size class.

TGCGCCAGCAGCCCGAACGGGGGGGATGAAAAACTGTTTTTT CASSPNGGDEKLFF TRBV5-1 . . TRBJ1-4
TGTGCCTGGAGTGTACGGCTAGCGGCTAGCACAGATACGCAGTATTTT CAWSVRLAASTDTQYF TRBV30 TRBD2 . TRBJ2-3
TGTGCCAGCACCCTTGGGGCGGGAGTGCCGTTCTTC CASTLGAGVPFF TRBV28 TRBD2 . TRBJ2-1
TGTGCCTGGAGCGCAGGGGTTGGGAGGGGTGGCTACACCTTC CAWSAGVGRGGYTF TRBV30 . . TRBJ1-2
TGCGCCAGCAGCTTGGAAGGGGCGTTGAGCTCCTACGAGCAGTACTTC CASSLEGALSSYEQYF TRBV5-1 . . TRBJ2-7
TGTGCCAGCAGCAGAGAGGTCTACGAGCAGTACTTC CASSREVYEQYF TRBV7-9 . once TRBJ2-7
TGTGCCAGCAGCTTAGCGACAGGGGGCGGACAGCCCCAGCATTTT CASSLATGGGQPQHF TRBV7-2 TRBD1 once TRBJ1-5
TGTGCCAGCAGCTTAACAGGAGGGGCGGGAGAAGTCTACGAGCAGTACTTC CASSLTGGAGEVYEQYF TRBV7-9 TRBD2 . TRBJ2-7
TGTGCCAGTTGGACAGGGTTCGGCTATGGCTACACCTTC CASWTGFGYGYTF TRBV19 TRBD1 . TRBJ1-2
TGTGCCAGCAGTTTAGCGGGAGGGTCTTATAATGAGCAGTTCTTC CASSLAGGSYNEQFF TRBV21-1 . once TRBJ2-1
TGTGCCAGCAGCCAAGTAGACAGGGGAGAAACTGAAGCTTTCTTT CASSQVDRGETEAFF TRBV4-2 TRBD1 . TRBJ1-1
TGTGCCAGCTCACCGACTAGCGGGATTACAGATACGCAGTATTTT CASSPTSGITDTQYF TRBV18 TRBD2 . TRBJ2-3
TGCGCCAGCAGCCCTGGACAGGGTCGTTCACCCCTCCACTTT CASSPGQGRSPLHF TRBV5-1 TRBD1 few TRBJ1-6
TGTGCCAGCTCACCCTGGGACTTTTTCCTCATCTACGAGCAGTACTTC CASSPWDFFLIYEQYF TRBV18 . . TRBJ2-7
TGCAGCGTTGAAGATCTTTGGAGCGGAAGAAGCACTGGGGCCAACGTCCTGACTTTC CSVEDLWSGRSTGANVLTF TRBV29-1 . . TRBJ2-6
TGTGCCAGCAGCTTGAACAACTACGAGCAGTACTTC CASSLNNYEQYF TRBV5-6 . . TRBJ2-7
TGTGCCAGCAGCTCAACCGGGACTAGCGTCTACTCCTACAATGAGCAGTTCTTC CASSSTGTSVYSYNEQFF TRBV7-3 TRBD2 . TRBJ2-1